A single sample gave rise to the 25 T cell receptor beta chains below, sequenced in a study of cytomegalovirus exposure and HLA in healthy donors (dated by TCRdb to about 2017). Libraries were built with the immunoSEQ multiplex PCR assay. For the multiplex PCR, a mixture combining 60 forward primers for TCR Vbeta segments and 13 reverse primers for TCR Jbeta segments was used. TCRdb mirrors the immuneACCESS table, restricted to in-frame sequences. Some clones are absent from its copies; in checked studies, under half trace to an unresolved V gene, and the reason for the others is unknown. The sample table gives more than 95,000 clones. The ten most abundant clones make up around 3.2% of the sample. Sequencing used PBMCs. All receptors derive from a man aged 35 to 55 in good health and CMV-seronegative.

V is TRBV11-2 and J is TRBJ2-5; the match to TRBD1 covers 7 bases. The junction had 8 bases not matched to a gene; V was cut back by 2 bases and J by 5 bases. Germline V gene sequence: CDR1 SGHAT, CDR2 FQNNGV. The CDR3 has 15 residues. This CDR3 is CASSLQGQHEETQYF. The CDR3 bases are TGTGCCAGCAGCTTACAGGGACAGCATGAGGAGACCCAGTACTTC.

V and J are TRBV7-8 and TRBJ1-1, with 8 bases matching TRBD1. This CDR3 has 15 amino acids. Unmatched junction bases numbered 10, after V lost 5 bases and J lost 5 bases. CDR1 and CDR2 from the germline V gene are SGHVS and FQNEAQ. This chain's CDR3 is CASSITRTGRTEAFF. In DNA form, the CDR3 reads TGTGCCAGCAGCATCACACGGACAGGGAGGACTGAAGCTTTCTTT.

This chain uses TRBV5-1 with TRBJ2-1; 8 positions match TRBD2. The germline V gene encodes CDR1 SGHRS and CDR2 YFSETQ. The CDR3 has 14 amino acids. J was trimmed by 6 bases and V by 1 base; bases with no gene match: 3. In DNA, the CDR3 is TGCGCCAGCAGCTTGAGACGGGGGGGCAATGAGCAGTTCTTC. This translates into CASSLRRGGNEQFF.

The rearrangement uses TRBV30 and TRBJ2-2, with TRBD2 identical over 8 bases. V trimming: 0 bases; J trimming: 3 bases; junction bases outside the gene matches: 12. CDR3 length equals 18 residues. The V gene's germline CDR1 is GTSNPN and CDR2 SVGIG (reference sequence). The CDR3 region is CAWSVRWRRGVDTGELFF. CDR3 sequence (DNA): TGTGCCTGGAGTGTACGGTGGAGGCGGGGGGTCGACACCGGGGAGCTGTTTTTT.

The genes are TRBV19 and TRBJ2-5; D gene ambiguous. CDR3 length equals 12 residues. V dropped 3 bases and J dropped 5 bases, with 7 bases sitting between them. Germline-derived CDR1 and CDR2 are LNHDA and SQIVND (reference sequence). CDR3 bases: TGTGCCAGTAGTATGAACGAGGAGACCCAGTACTTC. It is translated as CASSMNEETQYF.

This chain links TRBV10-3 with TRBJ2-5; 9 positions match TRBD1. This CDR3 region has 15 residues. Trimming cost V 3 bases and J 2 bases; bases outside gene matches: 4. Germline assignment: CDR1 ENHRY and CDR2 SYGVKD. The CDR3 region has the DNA TGTGCCATCAGTGACGAGGACAGGGGACAAGAGACCCAGTACTTC. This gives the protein CAISDEDRGQETQYF.

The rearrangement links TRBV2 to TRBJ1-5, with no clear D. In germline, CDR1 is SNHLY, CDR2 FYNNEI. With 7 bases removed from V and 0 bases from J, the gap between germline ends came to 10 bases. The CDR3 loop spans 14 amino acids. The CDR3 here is CASKPGVSNQPQHF. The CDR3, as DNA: TGTGCCAGCAAGCCCGGAGTTAGCAATCAGCCCCAGCATTTT.

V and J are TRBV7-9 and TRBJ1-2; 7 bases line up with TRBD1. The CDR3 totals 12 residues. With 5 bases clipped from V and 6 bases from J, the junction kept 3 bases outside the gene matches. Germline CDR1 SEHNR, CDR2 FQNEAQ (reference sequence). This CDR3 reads CASSPGTDGYTF. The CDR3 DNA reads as TGTGCCAGCAGCCCCGGGACAGATGGCTACACCTTC. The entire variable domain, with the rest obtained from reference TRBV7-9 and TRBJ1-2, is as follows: DTGVSQNPRHKITKRGQNVTFRCDPISEHNRLYWYRQTLGQGPEFLTYFQNEAQLEKSRLLSDRFSAERPKGSFSTLEIQRTEQGDSAMYLCASSPGTDGYTFGSGTRLTVV.

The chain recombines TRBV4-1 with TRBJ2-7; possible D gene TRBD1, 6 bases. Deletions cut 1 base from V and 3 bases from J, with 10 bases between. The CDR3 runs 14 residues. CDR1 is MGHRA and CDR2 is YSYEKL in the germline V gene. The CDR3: CASSQGTEFYEQYF. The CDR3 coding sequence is TGCGCCAGCAGCCAAGGGACAGAATTCTACGAGCAGTACTTC.

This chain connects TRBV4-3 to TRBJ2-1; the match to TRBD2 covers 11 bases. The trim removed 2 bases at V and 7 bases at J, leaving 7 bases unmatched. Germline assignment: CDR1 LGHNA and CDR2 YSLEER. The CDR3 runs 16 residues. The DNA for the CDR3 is TGCGCCAGCAGCCAAAGTAGCGGGAGGGCCGGGAATGAGCAGTTCTTC. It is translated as CASSQSSGRAGNEQFF.

This CDR3 is CSVEDRPNEQYF. CDR3 bases: TGCAGCGTTGAAGATCGCCCTAACGAGCAGTACTTC. The chain recombines TRBV29-1 with TRBJ2-5; no clear D gene. The end of the DNA fits TRBJ2-7 better, so the J call may be wrong. The germline V gene has CDR1 SQVTM and CDR2 ANQGSEA. This CDR3 comprises 12 residues.

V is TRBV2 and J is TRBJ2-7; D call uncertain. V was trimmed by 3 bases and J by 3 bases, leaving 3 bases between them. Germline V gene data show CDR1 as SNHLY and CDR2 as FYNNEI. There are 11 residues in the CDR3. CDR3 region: CASSDNYEQYF. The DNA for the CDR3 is TGTGCCAGCAGTGACAACTACGAGCAGTACTTC.

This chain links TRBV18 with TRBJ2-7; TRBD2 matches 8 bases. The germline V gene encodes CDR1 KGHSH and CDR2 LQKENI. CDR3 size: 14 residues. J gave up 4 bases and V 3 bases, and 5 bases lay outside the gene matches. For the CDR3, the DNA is TGTGCCAGCTCACCCACAGCGGGAGTGTACGAGCAGTACTTC. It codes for CASSPTAGVYEQYF.

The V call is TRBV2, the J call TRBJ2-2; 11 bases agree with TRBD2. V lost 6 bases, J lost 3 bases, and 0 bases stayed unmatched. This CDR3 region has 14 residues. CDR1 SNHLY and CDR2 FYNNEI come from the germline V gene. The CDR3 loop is CASRGLADTGELFF. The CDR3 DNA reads TGTGCCAGCAGGGGACTAGCGGACACCGGGGAGCTGTTTTTT. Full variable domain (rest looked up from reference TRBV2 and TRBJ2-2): EPEVTQTPSHQVTQMGQEVILRCVPISNHLYFYWYRQILGQKVEFLVSFYNNEISEKSEIFDDQFSVERPDGSNFTLKIRSTKLEDSAMYFCASRGLADTGELFFGEGSRLTVL.

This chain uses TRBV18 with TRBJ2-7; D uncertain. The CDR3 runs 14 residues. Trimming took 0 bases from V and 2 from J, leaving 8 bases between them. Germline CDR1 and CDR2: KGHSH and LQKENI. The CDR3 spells CASSPPAGPYEQYF. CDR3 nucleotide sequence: TGTGCCAGCTCACCACCGGCAGGCCCCTACGAGCAGTACTTC.

The CDR3 DNA sequence: TGTGCCAGCAGTTATGCAGGGGCAGCAACTAATGAAAAACTGTTTTTT. It is translated as CASSYAGAATNEKLFF. The chain has TRBV27 and TRBJ1-4, with D possibly matching TRBD1 (6 bases). The CDR3 loop spans 16 amino acids. From germline, CDR1 is MNHEY and CDR2 SMNVEV (reference sequence). Between the trimmed V and J ends, which lost 4 bases and 0 bases, there was a span of 12 bases.

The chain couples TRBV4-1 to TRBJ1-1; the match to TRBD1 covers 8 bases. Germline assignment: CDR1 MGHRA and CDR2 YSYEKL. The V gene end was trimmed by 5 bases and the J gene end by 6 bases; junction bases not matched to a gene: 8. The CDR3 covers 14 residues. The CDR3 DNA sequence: TGCGCCAGCAGCGAGGGACAGGCCCCCCCTGAAGCTTTCTTT. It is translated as CASSEGQAPPEAFF.

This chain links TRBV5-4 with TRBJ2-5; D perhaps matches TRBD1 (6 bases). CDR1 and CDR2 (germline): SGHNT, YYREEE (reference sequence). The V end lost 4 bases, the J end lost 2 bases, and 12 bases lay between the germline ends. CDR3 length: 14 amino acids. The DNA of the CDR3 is TGTGCCAGCAGCCCGGGACATGATCAAGAGACCCAGTACTTC. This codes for CASSPGHDQETQYF.

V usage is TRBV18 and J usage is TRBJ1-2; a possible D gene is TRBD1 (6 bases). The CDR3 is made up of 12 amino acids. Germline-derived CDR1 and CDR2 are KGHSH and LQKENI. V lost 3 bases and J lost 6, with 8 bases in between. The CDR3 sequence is CASSPYRDGYTF. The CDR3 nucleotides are TGTGCCAGCTCACCTTACAGGGATGGCTACACCTTC.

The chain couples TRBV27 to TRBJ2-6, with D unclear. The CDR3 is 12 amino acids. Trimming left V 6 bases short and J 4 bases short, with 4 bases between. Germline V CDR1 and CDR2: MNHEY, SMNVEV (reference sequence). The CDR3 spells CASSPGANVLTF. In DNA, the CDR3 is TGTGCCAGCAGCCCGGGGGCCAACGTCCTGACTTTC.

CDR3 residues: CASSLVLAGSYEQYF. The CDR3 DNA reads as TGTGCCAGCAGCTTAGTCTTAGCGGGGTCCTACGAGCAGTACTTC. V and J are TRBV7-2 and TRBJ2-7; TRBD2 matches 8 bases. Trimming cost V 1 base and J 1 base; bases outside gene matches: 3. Germline V gene lookup returns CDR1 SGHTA and CDR2 FQGNSA. The CDR3 is 15 amino acids.

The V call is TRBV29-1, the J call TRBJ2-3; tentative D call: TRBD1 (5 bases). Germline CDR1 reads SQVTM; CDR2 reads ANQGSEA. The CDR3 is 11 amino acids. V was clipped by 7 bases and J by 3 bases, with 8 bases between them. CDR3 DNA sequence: TGCAGCGCAGGGTTGACAGATACGCAGTATTTT. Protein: CSAGLTDTQYF.

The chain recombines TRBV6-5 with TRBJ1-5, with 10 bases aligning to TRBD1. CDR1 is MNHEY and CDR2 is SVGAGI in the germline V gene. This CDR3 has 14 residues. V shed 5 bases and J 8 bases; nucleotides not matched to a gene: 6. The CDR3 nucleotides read TGTGCCAGCAGTCTGGGACAGGGGAATAAGCCCCAGCATTTT. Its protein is CASSLGQGNKPQHF.

Here the CDR3 reads CASSLGTQGGLGYTF. The DNA for the CDR3 is TGTGCCAGCAGCTTGGGCACACAGGGGGGTCTCGGTTACACCTTC. The gene calls are TRBV11-2 and TRBJ1-2; 8 bases align to TRBD1. The V gene end was trimmed by 3 bases and the J gene end by 11 bases; junction bases not matched to a gene: 14. Per the germline V gene, CDR1 is SGHAT and CDR2 is FQNNGV. The CDR3 contains 15 residues.

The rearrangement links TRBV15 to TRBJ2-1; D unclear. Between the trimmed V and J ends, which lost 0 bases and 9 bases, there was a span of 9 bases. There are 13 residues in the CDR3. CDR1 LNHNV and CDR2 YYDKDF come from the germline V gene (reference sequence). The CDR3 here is CATSRDLSSEQFF. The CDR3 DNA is TGTGCCACCAGCAGAGATTTAAGTAGTGAGCAGTTCTTC. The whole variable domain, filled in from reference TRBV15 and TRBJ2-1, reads DAMVIQNPRYQVTQFGKPVTLSCSQTLNHNVMYWYQQKSSQAPKLLFHYYDKDFNNEADTPDNFQSRRPNTSFCFLDIRSPGLGDTAMYLCATSRDLSSEQFFGPGTRLTVL.